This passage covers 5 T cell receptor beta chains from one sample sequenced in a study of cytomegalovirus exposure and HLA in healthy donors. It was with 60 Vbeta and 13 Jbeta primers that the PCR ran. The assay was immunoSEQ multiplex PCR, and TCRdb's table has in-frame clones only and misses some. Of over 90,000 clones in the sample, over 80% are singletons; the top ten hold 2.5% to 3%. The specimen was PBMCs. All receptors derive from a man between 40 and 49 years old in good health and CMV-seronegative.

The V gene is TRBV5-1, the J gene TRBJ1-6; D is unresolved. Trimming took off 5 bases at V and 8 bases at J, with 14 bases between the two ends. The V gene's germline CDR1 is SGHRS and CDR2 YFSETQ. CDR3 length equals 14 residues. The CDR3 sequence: CASRGNNQDSPLHF. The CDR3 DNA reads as TGCGCCAGCAGAGGTAACAACCAGGATTCACCCCTCCACTTT.

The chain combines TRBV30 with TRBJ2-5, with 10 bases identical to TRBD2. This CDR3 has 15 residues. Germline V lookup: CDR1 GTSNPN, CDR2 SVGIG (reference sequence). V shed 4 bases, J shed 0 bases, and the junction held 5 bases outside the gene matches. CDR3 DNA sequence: TGTGCCTGGACTAGCGGGGGTCGGTACCAAGAGACCCAGTACTTC. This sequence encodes CAWTSGGRYQETQYF.

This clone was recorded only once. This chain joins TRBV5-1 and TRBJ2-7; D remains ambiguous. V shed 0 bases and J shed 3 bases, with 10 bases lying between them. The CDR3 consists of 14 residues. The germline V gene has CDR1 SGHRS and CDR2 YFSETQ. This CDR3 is CASSLAGRIYEQYF. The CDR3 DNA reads TGCGCCAGCAGCTTGGCCGGCAGGATCTACGAGCAGTACTTC.

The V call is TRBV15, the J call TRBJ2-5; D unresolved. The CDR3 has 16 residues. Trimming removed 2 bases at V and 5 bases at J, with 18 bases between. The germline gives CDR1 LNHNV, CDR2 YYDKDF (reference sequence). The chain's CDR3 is CATSRTKQSLSETQYF. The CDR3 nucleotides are TGTGCCACCAGCAGAACTAAGCAGAGCCTGTCGGAGACCCAGTACTTC.

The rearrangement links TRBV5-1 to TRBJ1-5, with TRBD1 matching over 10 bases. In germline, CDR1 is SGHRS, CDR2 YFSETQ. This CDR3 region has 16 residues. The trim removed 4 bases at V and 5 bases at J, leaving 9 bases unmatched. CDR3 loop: CASSKSGTGEDQPQHF. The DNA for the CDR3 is TGCGCCAGCAGCAAGTCCGGGACAGGGGAGGATCAGCCCCAGCATTTT.